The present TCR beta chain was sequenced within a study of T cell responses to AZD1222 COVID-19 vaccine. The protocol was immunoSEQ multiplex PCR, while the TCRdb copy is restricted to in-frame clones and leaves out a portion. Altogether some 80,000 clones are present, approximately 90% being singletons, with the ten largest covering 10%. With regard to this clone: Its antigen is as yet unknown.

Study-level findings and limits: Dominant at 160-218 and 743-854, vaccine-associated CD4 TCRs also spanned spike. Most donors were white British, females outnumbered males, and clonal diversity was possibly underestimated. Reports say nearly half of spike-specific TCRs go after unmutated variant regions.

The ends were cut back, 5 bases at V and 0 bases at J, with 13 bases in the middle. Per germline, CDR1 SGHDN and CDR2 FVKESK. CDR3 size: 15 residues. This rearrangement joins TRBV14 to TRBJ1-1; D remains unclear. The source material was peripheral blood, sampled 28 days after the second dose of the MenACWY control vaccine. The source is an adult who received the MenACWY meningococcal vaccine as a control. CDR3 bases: TGTGCCAGCAGCGCACAGAGAATTGTGAACACTGAAGCTTTCTTT. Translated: CASSAQRIVNTEAFF.